This section outlines one T cell receptor beta chain sequence together with its context. This clonotype was picked up a small number of times. Its antigen target is currently unknown. No much larger clone exists at a distance of one base, and base qualities are not known. Libraries of naive CD8 T cells were generated from roughly 20,000 to 1,000,000 sorted cells, with 10%, 30% or 50% of the purified RNA used. Naive CD8 T cells were FACS-sorted as CD8+CD4-CCR7+CD45RA+ on a BD FACSAria II into RLT Plus buffer. To test detection sensitivity, Jurkat RNA equal to fewer than 13 TCR copies was added to samples of about 20,000-1,000,000 naive CD8 T cells. Enrichment of CD8 T cells was done with RosetteSep CD8+ T Cell Enrichment Cocktail plus Ficoll-Paque, and ACK red cell lysis came afterward. These data are taken from a study of molecular identifiers for immune sequencing clone quantification (dated by TCRdb to about 2018). About the investigation overall: For a replicate experiment, RNA from roughly 20,000 or 100,000 naive CD8 T cells was divided into five aliquots, and four of the five aliquots were sequenced. The study was a methods study using CD8 T cells to benchmark molecular-identifier clustering-based TCR repertoire sequencing (MIDCIRS) and TCR RNA copy counting. Results and caveats for the whole study, not just this receptor: Highly expanded clone sizes could be underestimated if identical TCR molecules share a barcode. Spiked-in Jurkat TCR RNA equal to a single cell's worth was reported to be detectable even within 1,200,000 naive CD8 T cells. In CMV-specific effector cells, clones with more than 20 RNA copies accounted for over 97% of molecules, whereas in naive cells such clones accounted for under 1%. Spiked-in Jurkat TCR RNA (about ten copies' worth), which is not part of the donor repertoire, was contained in the naive libraries. Without barcode sub-clustering, chimeric consensus sequences inflated TCR diversity; chimeras reached as high as 47%. Modeling indicated about three TCR RNA copies recovered per cell, compared with 7.5 to 10 by digital PCR, which implies a capture efficiency of 25% to 35%.

Between the V and J ends, shortened by 4 bases and 6 bases respectively, the junction contains 13 bases. Measured from the cysteine to the phenylalanine, the CDR3 is 13 residues long. Only the CDR3 DNA stays, 39 bases, in frame from base 1. The germline V gene provides CDR1 SGHAT and CDR2 FQNNGV. Libraries were constructed by PCR. The data were produced on an Illumina HiSeq 4000. Bulk TCR libraries were prepared as previously described, using TCR primers listed in Table S5. The Qiagen AllPrep DNA/RNA kit was used to purify total RNA. Reads from multiple sequencing runs of the same library were pooled before analysis. As for how the authors treated the data: Reads were retained only if an exact TCR constant sequence was present, and the retained reads were trimmed to 150 nt and grouped according to their 12-nt molecular barcodes. Reads within each barcode group were sub-clustered using a 15% Levenshtein threshold, and quality-weighted consensus sequences were constructed for each RNA molecule. Non-functional sequences were filtered out, along with any lower-count sequence sitting one edit away from another sequence. Based on a fit of two negative binomial distributions, barcode sub-clusters having less than 20% of the maximum read count were discarded. TCRdb reran the public reads through fastp at Q25 and MiXCR, keeping productive beta chains. Rows with one shared CDR3 protein collapse into an entry with the most common genes and DNA. In this record, the V and J calls reflect TCRdb's handling and not the investigators' own analysis. The sample table contains about 500,000 distinct CDR3 sequences; only one count was recorded for about 21% of them. Together, the top ten hold about 0.8% of the sample.

Recombination linked TRBV11-2 to TRBJ2-7, with the D gene not confidently named. This TCR derives from a human donor in good health. Some libraries in this study had Jurkat cell RNA spiked in. The sequencing sample was made of naive CD8+ T cells from blood, with Jurkat cell RNA spiked in. The meaning of the sample's cell subset or site label: FACS-sorted CD8+CD4-CCR7+CD45RA+ naive T cells. The bases read TGTGCCAGCAGCTCCTCTCGGGTCCTCGAGCAGTACTTC. Translated, it gives CASSSSRVLEQYF.